This T cell receptor (beta chain) came from a study of blood T cell repertoires in COVID-19. The overall study: Sample material is recorded as cDNA or gDNA derived from T cells, B-cell-depleted T cells, or PBMCs.

TCRdb's table, derived via immunoSEQ multiplex PCR, lists solely in-frame clones and lacks some. Of about 150,000 clones listed, around 82% are singletons. Trimming removed 4 bases from V and 3 bases from J; junction bases left unmatched: 6. Per germline, CDR1 SGHNT and CDR2 YYREEE (reference sequence). There are 16 residues in the CDR3. This sequence originates from a woman between 45 and 60 years old with acute or convalescent COVID-19. This rearrangement joins TRBV5-4 to TRBJ2-1; TRBD2 aligns across 11 bases. The sample comprised peripheral blood. The CDR3 DNA reads TGTGCCAGCAGCGGGGGACTAGCGGACCTCTACAATGAGCAGTTCTTC. Its protein is CASSGGLADLYNEQFF. Filled out from reference TRBV5-4 and TRBJ2-1, the complete variable domain reads ETGVTQSPTHLIKTRGQQVTLRCSSQSGHNTVSWYQQALGQGPQFIFQYYREEENGRGNFPPRFSGLQFPNYSSELNVNALELDDSALYLCASSGGLADLYNEQFFGPGTRLTVL.